The 26 T cell receptor beta chains listed next were all sequenced from one sample in a study of T cells in Graves' hyperthyroidism and ophthalmopathy. Amplified TCR beta CDR3 regions derived from RNA transcripts. The TCR CDR3 was amplified in a first-round RT-PCR using the HTBI primer set. MiXCR, applied by TCRdb to the multiplex PCR reads, yields one record per CDR3 protein. This table has a few hundred thousand distinct CDR3 sequences, more than 12% appearing once. Sequenced sample: blood. Every receptor here comes from a woman aged 25 to 39 with Graves' hyperthyroidism.

This clonotype was observed at least ten times. The gene calls are TRBV14 and TRBJ2-2; 8 positions match TRBD1. The CDR3 contains 16 residues. The V and J ends lost 3 bases and 4 bases, in that order; junction bases with no gene match: 7. CDR1 and CDR2 (germline): SGHDN, FVKESK. CDR3 residues: CASSQSTGGSTGELFF. CDR3 DNA: TGTGCCAGCAGCCAGTCTACAGGGGGTTCCACCGGGGAGCTGTTTTTT.

This clonotype has only a few counts. The J gene is TRBJ2-1, the V gene TRBV20-1, with no clear D. CDR3 length: 13 amino acids. CDR1 and CDR2 (germline): DFQATT, SNEGSKA (reference sequence). The V end was cut by 5 bases, the J end by 0 bases, with 8 bases between. CDR3 in amino acids: CSADRSSYNEQFF. The CDR3, as DNA: TGCAGTGCTGACCGGAGCTCCTACAATGAGCAGTTCTTC.

This chain links TRBV10-1 with TRBJ2-1, with 7 bases fitting TRBD1. CDR3 length equals 13 residues. Trimming at V came to 3 bases and at J to 12 bases, leaving 8 bases not matched to a gene. Germline lookup yields CDR1 WNHNN and CDR2 SYGVQD (reference sequence). The CDR3 sequence: CASSDLLQGPQFF. The CDR3 DNA reads as TGCGCCAGCAGTGACTTATTACAGGGGCCGCAGTTCTTC.

This clonotype was picked up many times. The CDR3 bases are TGCAGTGCTAGGGCCCACAGGACTAGCAATCAGCCCCAGCATTTT. Translating it yields CSARAHRTSNQPQHF. The chain links TRBV20-1 to TRBJ1-5; TRBD1 might be the D (5 bases). The CDR3 runs to 15 residues. Trimming removed 3 bases at V and 0 bases at J, with 12 bases between. Germline assignment: CDR1 DFQATT and CDR2 SNEGSKA (reference sequence).

This chain joins TRBV11-2 and TRBJ2-5, with TRBD2 matching 9 bases. V was pared by 0 bases and J by 4 bases, with 9 bases of the junction left unmatched. Germline assignment: CDR1 SGHAT and CDR2 FQNNGV. The CDR3 consists of 17 residues. CDR3 in DNA: TGTGCCAGCAGCTTAGAAGGTCTAGCGGGATTAAGAGAGACCCAGTACTTC. Its translation: CASSLEGLAGLRETQYF.

There are a few counts of this clonotype. V usage is TRBV12-3 or TRBV12-4 and J usage is TRBJ1-5; a possible D gene is TRBD1 (5 bases). The length of the CDR3 is 14 residues. Trimming left V 4 bases short and J 6 bases short, with 13 bases between. The CDR3 loop reads CASSSPGGLQPQHF. CDR3 nucleotide sequence: TGTGCCAGCAGTTCACCGGGGGGTCTTCAGCCCCAGCATTTT.

This clonotype was recorded many times. The chain recombines TRBV12-3 or TRBV12-4 with TRBJ2-1; perhaps TRBD2 as D (6 bases). The CDR3 covers 20 residues. V was cut by 4 bases and J by 9 bases, with 34 bases left in between. CDR3 in DNA: TGTGCCAGCAGTTCACCAAAGGGTCGGCGGGGTGTGGGGTTTAAGGGTGAGCAGTTCTTC. This translates into CASSSPKGRRGVGFKGEQFF.

This clonotype was seen a handful of times. The chain employs TRBV5-1 and TRBJ1-5, with 9 bases identical to TRBD1. CDR1 and CDR2 (germline): SGHRS, YFSETQ. V was clipped by 5 bases and J by 7 bases; unmatched bases: 4. The CDR3 loop spans 13 amino acids. The CDR3 protein is CASRRDRDQPQHF. CDR3 DNA: TGCGCCAGCAGACGGGACAGGGACCAGCCCCAGCATTTT.

This clonotype was seen repeatedly, ten times or more. This sequence joins TRBV27 and TRBJ2-3, with 9 bases fitting TRBD1. J lost 4 bases, V lost 6 bases, and 8 bases had no gene match. Germline V gene data show CDR1 as MNHEY and CDR2 as SMNVEV (reference sequence). The CDR3 loop spans 15 amino acids. CDR3 sequence reads: CASSIGQGRSDTQYF. The CDR3 DNA is TGTGCCAGCAGCATAGGACAGGGGAGGTCAGATACGCAGTATTTT.

This clonotype showed up many times. A junction boundary mismatches the germline segment, possibly from a read error. The chain links TRBV7-9 to TRBJ1-2; maybe TRBD1 (5 bases). In germline, CDR1 is SEHNR, CDR2 FQNEAQ (reference sequence). The CDR3 extends over 12 amino acids. The CDR3 DNA reads TGCGCCAGCAGTTTAGACAGCTATGGCTACACCTTC. Translation: CASSLDSYGYTF.

This clonotype has a count of ten or more. The J gene is TRBJ1-1, the V gene TRBV3-1; TRBD1 matches 7 bases. Per germline, CDR1 LGHDT and CDR2 YNNKEL (reference sequence). V was clipped by 8 bases and J by 4 bases; unmatched bases: 13. The CDR3 spans 15 residues. The CDR3 DNA follows: TGTGCCAGCTTACCTCCCGGGACAGAAGTCACTGAAGCTTTCTTT. Amino acids: CASLPPGTEVTEAFF.

Only a few counts were recorded for this clonotype. A much larger clonotype is one base distant, so this may be a read error. The CDR3 DNA follows: TGTGCCAGCAGGCGCTGGGCTGATTACCTCTCTGGGGCCAACGTCCTGACTTTC. This gives the protein CASRRWADYLSGANVLTF. The chain couples TRBV7-8 to TRBJ2-6, with D unresolved. Per the germline V gene, CDR1 is SGHVS and CDR2 is FQNEAQ. V shed 6 bases and J shed 0 bases, with 18 bases lying between them. The CDR3 is made up of 18 amino acids.

The J gene is TRBJ2-1, the V gene TRBV20-1; D may be TRBD1 (7 bases). The V end lost 0 bases, the J end lost 4 bases, and 16 bases lay between the germline ends. This CDR3 contains 16 residues. Germline assignment: CDR1 DFQATT and CDR2 SNEGSKA (reference sequence). CDR3 protein: CSAREEGRGLYNEQFF. The CDR3 DNA sequence: TGCAGTGCTAGAGAGGAGGGCAGGGGGTTGTACAATGAGCAGTTCTTC.

This CDR3 is CASTQGARVNQPQHF. The CDR3 DNA reads TGTGCCAGCACCCAAGGCGCCCGAGTCAATCAGCCCCAGCATTTT. The gene calls are TRBV12-3 or TRBV12-4 and TRBJ1-5; D gene ambiguous. Trimming removed 7 bases at V and 3 bases at J, with 16 bases between. This CDR3 comprises 15 residues.

This clonotype was picked up one time. Just one base apart from a much larger clone, this may be a read error. This chain joins TRBV29-1 and TRBJ2-7; TRBD2 is a possible D gene (6 bases). TRBJ2-1 matches the DNA end more closely, so the J call is doubtful. This CDR3 region has 16 residues. Per germline, CDR1 SQVTM and CDR2 ANQGSEA. The CDR3 here is CSVEDRRGSGSYEQFF. The CDR3, as DNA: TGCAGCGTTGAAGATCGGAGGGGCAGCGGGTCCTACGAGCAGTTCTTC.

This clonotype occurred many times. The chain has TRBV18 and TRBJ1-1, with D tentatively TRBD1 (5 bases). V lost 6 bases to trimming and J lost 0 bases, with 17 bases between them. Germline loops: CDR1 KGHSH, CDR2 LQKENI. The CDR3 totals 16 residues. CDR3 in DNA: TGTGCCAGCTCTCCGACTGACGGGACGGTGAACACTGAAGCTTTCTTT. This gives the protein CASSPTDGTVNTEAFF.

This chain uses TRBV18 with TRBJ1-2; D ambiguous. Trimming took 2 bases from V and 6 from J, leaving 10 bases between them. Germline V CDR1 and CDR2: KGHSH, LQKENI. The CDR3 consists of 13 residues. This chain's CDR3 is CASSPYSEDGYTF. CDR3 DNA sequence: TGTGCCAGCTCACCATACTCGGAGGATGGCTACACCTTC.

This clonotype turned up a few times. The V call is TRBV19, the J call TRBJ1-2, with D possibly TRBD1 on 6 matching bases. The CDR3 spans 14 residues. Trimming removed 6 bases from V and 0 bases from J, with 11 bases in between. Germline-derived CDR1 and CDR2 are LNHDA and SQIVND (reference sequence). The CDR3 region has the DNA TGTGCCAGTAGCGGACAGAGCTCTAACTATGGCTACACCTTC. The encoded protein is CASSGQSSNYGYTF.

This clonotype was seen more than once but under ten times. This rearrangement joins TRBV28 to TRBJ2-5, with D tentatively TRBD1 (6 bases). Trimming pared 7 bases from V and 1 base from J, leaving 13 bases between. Per the germline V gene, CDR1 is MDHEN and CDR2 is SYDVKM. The CDR3 extends over 14 amino acids. DNA for the CDR3: TGTGCCAGCATCAGGGGAGACTTCCAAGAGACCCAGTACTTC. This translates into CASIRGDFQETQYF.

Notes on this clonotype: This clone may be a read error of a much larger clone one base away. The gene calls are TRBV3-1 and TRBJ2-5, with 9 bases aligning to TRBD2. Per the germline V gene, CDR1 is LGHDT and CDR2 is YNNKEL (reference sequence). V shed 2 bases and J 7 bases; nucleotides not matched to a gene: 8. The CDR3 spans 15 residues. The CDR3 coding sequence is TGTGCCAGCAGCCAACGGCTAGCGGGGAAAGGGACCCAGTACTTC. As protein: CASSQRLAGKGTQYF.

This clonotype occurred many times. Here the CDR3 DNA reads TGCAGTGCTAGGGCGGGAGGTCGCACCGGGGAGCTGTTTTTT. Translating it yields CSARAGGRTGELFF. This chain connects TRBV20-1 to TRBJ2-2; 8 positions agree with TRBD2. The germline V gene has CDR1 DFQATT and CDR2 SNEGSKA (reference sequence). Germline trimming cut 3 bases from V and 4 bases from J; bases unmatched to any gene: 4. The length of the CDR3 is 14 residues.

This clonotype was recorded many times. The chain couples TRBV5-8 to TRBJ1-2; D possibly corresponds to TRBD1 (6 bases). The V end lost 4 bases, the J end lost 6 bases, and 16 bases lay between the germline ends. This CDR3 has 14 amino acids. The germline V gene has CDR1 SGHTS and CDR2 YDEGEE. The DNA for the CDR3 is TGTGCCAGCAGCAGAGCCTATCCAGGGGATGGCTACACCTTC. It is translated as CASSRAYPGDGYTF.

The chain employs TRBV27 and TRBJ2-2; D is uncertain. CDR3 length: 13 amino acids. In germline, CDR1 is MNHEY, CDR2 SMNVEV (reference sequence). V lost 1 base to trimming and J lost 5 bases, with 5 bases between them. CDR3 region: CASSLFGTGELFF. CDR3 in DNA: TGTGCCAGCAGTTTATTTGGAACCGGGGAGCTGTTTTTT.

This clonotype showed up just a few times. The CDR3 sequence: CASSLSVGGGTGELFF. The CDR3 DNA is TGTGCCAGCAGCTTATCCGTCGGCGGCGGGACCGGGGAGCTGTTTTTT. The gene calls are TRBV7-9 and TRBJ2-2; weak D call: TRBD2 (5 bases). The CDR3 is made up of 16 amino acids. CDR1 SEHNR and CDR2 FQNEAQ come from the germline V gene (reference sequence). V gave up 2 bases and J gave up 5 bases, with 15 bases separating them.

This clonotype has ten or more counts. The V and J genes are TRBV7-8 and TRBJ2-7; 7 nucleotides agree with TRBD1. V shed 1 base and J 0 bases; nucleotides not matched to a gene: 3. The CDR3 has 15 amino acids. Germline V gives CDR1 SGHVS, CDR2 FQNEAQ. CDR3 amino acids: CASSLVQGVSYEQYF. Here the CDR3 DNA reads TGTGCCAGCAGCTTAGTTCAGGGGGTCTCCTACGAGCAGTACTTC.

This clonotype was observed many times. V and J are TRBV6-1 and TRBJ1-1; D perhaps matches TRBD1 (6 bases). The ends were cut back, 6 bases at V and 1 base at J, with 18 bases in the middle. This CDR3 is built from 16 residues. Looked up from germline, CDR1 is MNHNS and CDR2 is SASEGT. The CDR3 protein is CASSYYRRTENTEAFF. CDR3 coding DNA: TGTGCCAGCAGCTACTACCGCCGGACAGAGAACACTGAAGCTTTCTTT.